These 5 T cell receptor beta chains were all obtained from the same sample, sequenced in a study of shared clonotypes between healthy human individuals. Using immunoSEQ multiplex PCR, the repertoire was profiled, and TCRdb retains in-frame clones only, with some absent. Among about 1.1 million clones listed, roughly 77% were seen once. The source material was memory CD4+ T cells from PBMCs. Noted subset: CD45RA-negative fraction. These receptors were obtained from a man aged 18 to 29 in good health. Some clones in this sample may be carry-over from other donors' samples.

V gene TRBV6-6 combines with J gene TRBJ2-7; possible D gene TRBD2, 6 bases. The CDR3 loop spans 14 amino acids. Germline CDR1 MNHNY, CDR2 SVGAGI (reference sequence). Trimming cost V 6 bases and J 0 bases, with 12 bases left between them. CDR3 residues: CASRRVGGSYEQYF. The CDR3 DNA reads TGTGCCAGCAGGAGGGTCGGGGGCTCCTACGAGCAGTACTTC.

The rearrangement uses TRBV28 and TRBJ1-1; 8 bases line up with TRBD1. This CDR3 contains 14 residues. V shed 4 bases and J 10 bases; nucleotides not matched to a gene: 11. Germline CDR1 MDHEN, CDR2 SYDVKM. The DNA for the CDR3 is TGTGCCAGCAGTTCTCAGGGGGCTAGAGTAGGAGCTTTCTTT. Protein sequence: CASSSQGARVGAFF.

In the case of this clone: Within the sample, other DNA sequences also encode this same CDR3. The chain employs TRBV2 and TRBJ1-5, with 7 bases that match TRBD1. V lost 9 bases to trimming and J lost 5 bases; unmatched junction nucleotides: 7. The CDR3 length is 13 residues. Germline V gene sequence: CDR1 SNHLY, CDR2 FYNNEI. CDR3 sequence: CASSRGWDQPQHF. The CDR3 DNA reads as TGTGCCAGTTCCAGGGGGTGGGATCAGCCCCAGCATTTT.

This chain links TRBV5-1 with TRBJ1-1, with a tentative D call TRBD1 (5 bases). CDR1 is SGHRS, CDR2 YFSETQ, per germline. Trimming removed 4 bases at V and 4 bases at J, with 17 bases between. CDR3 length equals 15 residues. CDR3 nucleotides: TGCGCCAGCAGCCAACGGACAACCGGGGCCACTGAAGCTTTCTTT. Translated, it gives CASSQRTTGATEAFF.

With regard to this clone: Other DNA sequences in the same sample also yield this CDR3. The chain links TRBV20-1 to TRBJ2-7; unclear D gene. Trimming removed 3 bases at V and 5 bases at J, with 5 bases between. Per germline, CDR1 DFQATT and CDR2 SNEGSKA (reference sequence). The CDR3 is made up of 10 amino acids. Here the CDR3 DNA reads TGCAGTGCTAGTTCGGACGAGCAGTACTTC. Translating gives CSASSDEQYF.